These 12 T cell receptor beta chains originate from one sample sequenced in a study of T cell responses to AZD1222 COVID-19 vaccine. Sequencing used immunoSEQ multiplex PCR; TCRdb keeps in-frame clones, though not all of them. The data hold about 160,000 clones, with around 89% observed a single time. This sample comprised peripheral blood, obtained on day 0 of AZD1222 vaccination. These TCRs come from an adult in good health.

This clone was observed a handful of times. The chain's CDR3 is CASSLRDRGIYEQYF. DNA of the CDR3: TGTGCCAGCAGTCTCCGGGACAGGGGCATCTACGAGCAGTACTTC. This chain connects TRBV28 to TRBJ2-7; 10 bases agree with TRBD1. There are 15 residues in the CDR3. Germline V gene sequence: CDR1 MDHEN, CDR2 SYDVKM. The V gene end was trimmed by 5 bases and the J gene end by 3 bases; junction bases not matched to a gene: 7. Supplemented by reference TRBV28 and TRBJ2-7, the full variable domain reads DVKVTQSSRYLVKRTGEKVFLECVQDMDHENMFWYRQDPGLGLRLIYFSYDVKMKEKGDIPEGYSVSREKKERFSLILESASTNQTSMYLCASSLRDRGIYEQYFGPGTRLTVT.

J is TRBJ2-6 and V is TRBV11-3; 7 bases fit TRBD1. The ends lost 2 bases at V and 2 bases at J; junction bases unmatched: 3. Germline lookup yields CDR1 SGHNT and CDR2 YENEEA. The CDR3 length is 16 residues. This CDR3 is CASSLNTGAGANVLTF. The CDR3 bases are TGTGCCAGCAGCTTAAATACAGGGGCTGGGGCCAACGTCCTGACTTTC.

This rearrangement joins TRBV12-3 or TRBV12-4 to TRBJ1-6; D unclear. The CDR3 contains 13 residues. V was cut by 5 bases and J by 7 bases, with 9 bases left in between. The CDR3 DNA is TGTGCCAGCAGTCCTCCGGCCAATTCACCCCTCCACTTT. Residues: CASSPPANSPLHF.

The CDR3 nucleotides read TGTGCCAGCAGCGTAGGGGATTGGACAGATAATTCACCCCTCCACTTT. It yields the protein CASSVGDWTDNSPLHF. The J gene is TRBJ1-6, the V gene TRBV9, with a weak D call TRBD1 (6 bases). There are 16 residues in the CDR3. Germline-derived CDR1 and CDR2 are SGDLS and YYNGEE. The V end lost 0 bases, the J end lost 5 bases, and 12 bases lay between the germline ends. Using reference TRBV9 and TRBJ1-6 for the parts outside the CDR3, the full variable domain is DSGVTQTPKHLITATGQRVTLRCSPRSGDLSVYWYQQSLDQGLQFLIQYYNGEERAKGNILERFSAQQFPDLHSELNLSSLELGDSALYFCASSVGDWTDNSPLHFGNGTRLTVT.

This clone came up once. The V gene is TRBV5-6, the J gene TRBJ1-2; a possible D gene is TRBD1 (5 bases). The germline V gene has CDR1 SGHDT and CDR2 YYEEEE. V lost 4 bases, J lost 1 base, and 17 bases lay in between. CDR3 length equals 16 residues. CDR3 sequence reads: CASSREPGTVNYGYTF. CDR3 coding DNA: TGTGCCAGCAGCCGCGAACCCGGGACGGTTAACTATGGCTACACCTTC.

J is TRBJ1-5 and V is TRBV30, with D possibly TRBD1 on 5 matching bases. V was clipped by 0 bases and J by 3 bases, with 12 bases between them. The CDR3 runs to 15 residues. Germline V gene lookup returns CDR1 GTSNPN and CDR2 SVGIG (reference sequence). The CDR3 DNA is TGTGCCTGGAGTGTCTTCGGGACGGTCAATCAGCCCCAGCATTTT. It codes for CAWSVFGTVNQPQHF.

This clone is a singleton in its sample. The V and J genes are TRBV10-3 and TRBJ2-7, with 12 nucleotides matching TRBD2. This CDR3 contains 15 residues. Per germline, CDR1 ENHRY and CDR2 SYGVKD. The V segment lost 10 bases and the J segment 4 bases; nucleotides outside the gene matches: 11. CDR3: CATGASGGAHYEQYF. CDR3 sequence (DNA): TGTGCCACAGGGGCTAGCGGGGGGGCCCATTACGAGCAGTACTTC.

This chain links TRBV7-3 with TRBJ2-5; D possibly uses TRBD1 or TRBD2 (7 bases each). The CDR3 length is 15 residues. CDR1 is SGHTA, CDR2 FQGTGA, per germline. V lost 5 bases to trimming and J lost 5 bases, with 18 bases between them. This CDR3 reads CASSPGRGLLETQYF. The CDR3 DNA follows: TGTGCCAGCAGCCCAGGGAGGGGGCTGCTGGAGACCCAGTACTTC.

CDR3 amino acids: CSVVVVRGRAGNTIYF. CDR3 coding DNA: TGCAGCGTTGTGGTAGTCCGGGGGAGGGCTGGAAACACCATATATTTT. The chain employs TRBV29-1 and TRBJ1-3; tentative D call: TRBD1 (5 bases). The CDR3 is 16 residues long. Germline assignment: CDR1 SQVTM and CDR2 ANQGSEA. Trimming shortened V by 4 bases and J by 2 bases, and 18 bases separated the two germline ends. Supplemented by reference TRBV29-1 and TRBJ1-3, the full variable domain reads SAVISQKPSRDICQRGTSLTIQCQVDSQVTMMFWYRQQPGQSLTLIATANQGSEATYESGFVIDKFPISRPNLTFSTLTVSNMSPEDSSIYLCSVVVVRGRAGNTIYFGEGSWLTVV.

The chain combines TRBV27 with TRBJ1-5, with a possible D match to TRBD1 (5 bases). This CDR3 is 16 amino acids long. The V gene lost 6 bases and the J gene lost 9 bases, with 24 bases spanning the gap. The germline CDR1 and CDR2 sequences are MNHEY and SMNVEV (reference sequence). The CDR3 is CASSDLGDGLARPQHF. CDR3 coding DNA: TGTGCCAGCAGCGACTTAGGGGACGGCCTAGCGAGGCCCCAGCATTTT.

This clone was recorded once. The chain carries TRBV9 and TRBJ1-5; no clear D gene. Deletions cut 3 bases from V and 2 bases from J, with 15 bases between. The CDR3 length is 16 residues. Germline values: CDR1 SGDLS, CDR2 YYNGEE. The CDR3: CASSEDAILGNQPQHF. CDR3 sequence (DNA): TGTGCCAGCAGCGAGGACGCTATCCTTGGCAATCAGCCCCAGCATTTT.

V usage is TRBV18 and J usage is TRBJ1-3; D is uncertain. Germline loops: CDR1 KGHSH, CDR2 LQKENI. V was shortened by 2 bases and J by 4 bases, with 27 bases between the two germline ends. The CDR3 spans 20 residues. CDR3: CASSPVPMGSGIAGGNTIYF. CDR3 sequence (DNA): TGTGCCAGCTCACCAGTCCCGATGGGGAGCGGTATCGCGGGAGGAAACACCATATATTTT.